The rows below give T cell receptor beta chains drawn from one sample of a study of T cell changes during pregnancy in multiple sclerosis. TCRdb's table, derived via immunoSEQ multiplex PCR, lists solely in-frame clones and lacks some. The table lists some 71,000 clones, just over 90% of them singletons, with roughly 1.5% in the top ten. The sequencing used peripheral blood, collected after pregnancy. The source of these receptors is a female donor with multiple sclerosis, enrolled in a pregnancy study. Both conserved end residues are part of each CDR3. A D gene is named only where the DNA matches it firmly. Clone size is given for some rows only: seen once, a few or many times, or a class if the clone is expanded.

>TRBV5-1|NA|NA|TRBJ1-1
TGCGCCAGCAGTCCCGGGGGAGACACTGGGGCTTTCTTT
CASSPGGDTGAFF
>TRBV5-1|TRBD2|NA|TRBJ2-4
TGCGCCAGCAGCTTGGAGGAGAAGACTAGCGGGAGGAAGGTATCCAAAAACATTCAGTACTTC
CASSLEEKTSGRKVSKNIQYF
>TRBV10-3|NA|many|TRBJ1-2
TGTGCCATCAGTGAGGGGGGCGAAGGATATGGCTACACCTTC
CAISEGGEGYGYTF
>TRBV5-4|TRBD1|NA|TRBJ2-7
TGTGCCAGCAGCAGACAGGGGGAATACTACGAGCAGTACTTC
CASSRQGEYYEQYF
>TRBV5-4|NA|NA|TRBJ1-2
TGTGCCAGCAGCTTGCGACGTTCCGTATCTCAGGGAACTCGCTTATATGGCTACACCTTC
CASSLRRSVSQGTRLYGYTF
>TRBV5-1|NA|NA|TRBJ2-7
TGCGCCAGCAGCTTGGCTTTGGACAGCTCGGTCGACGAGCAGTACTTC
CASSLALDSSVDEQYF
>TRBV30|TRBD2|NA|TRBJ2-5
TGTGCCTGGAACGGACTAGCGGGACTAGAGACCCAGTACTTC
CAWNGLAGLETQYF
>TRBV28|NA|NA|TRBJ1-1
TGTGCCAGCAGTTCCGGACTTATCCGGCCACTGAACACTGAAGCTTTCTTT
CASSSGLIRPLNTEAFF
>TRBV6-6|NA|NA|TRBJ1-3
TGTGCCAGCAGTTCAGGGTCTGGAAACACCATATATTTT
CASSSGSGNTIYF
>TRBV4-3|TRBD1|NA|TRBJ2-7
TGCGCCAGCAGCCAGGAGGAGGGGTCAGGGGGCTTTTACGAGCAGTACTTC
CASSQEEGSGGFYEQYF
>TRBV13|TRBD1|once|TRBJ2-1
TGTGCCAGCAGCCGAGACAGGGCCCTTGGGAATGAGCAGTTCTTC
CASSRDRALGNEQFF
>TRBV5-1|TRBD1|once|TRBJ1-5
TGCGCCAGCAGGACCGACAGGGGGGGGACCAATCAGCCCCAGCATTTT
CASRTDRGGTNQPQHF
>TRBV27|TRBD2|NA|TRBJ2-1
TGTGCCAGCAGTTTATCTGGGGGGGAATCCTACAATGAGCAGTTCTTC
CASSLSGGESYNEQFF
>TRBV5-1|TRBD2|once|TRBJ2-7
TGCGCCAGCAGCGGGGGACTAGCGGGAGGGCCCTCCGAGCAGTACTTC
CASSGGLAGGPSEQYF
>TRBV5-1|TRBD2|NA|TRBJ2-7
TGCGCCAGCAGCTTGGGACTAGCGGGCTTCTACGAGCAGTACTTC
CASSLGLAGFYEQYF
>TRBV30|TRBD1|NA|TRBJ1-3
TGTGCCTGGAGGGGACAGGGAATAGGAGCTGGAAACACCATATATTTT
CAWRGQGIGAGNTIYF
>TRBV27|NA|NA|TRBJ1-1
TGTGCCAGCAGAAAACAACAGTCAGTGGGCACTGAAGCTTTCTTT
CASRKQQSVGTEAFF
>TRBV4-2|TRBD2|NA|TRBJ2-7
TGTGCCAGCAGCCAAGATCTTCCCGCGGGAGTGTCCTACGAGCAGTACTTC
CASSQDLPAGVSYEQYF
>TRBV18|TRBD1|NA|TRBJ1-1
TGTGCCAGCTCACCTACTGGGACAGGGGAAACTGAAGCTTTCTTT
CASSPTGTGETEAFF
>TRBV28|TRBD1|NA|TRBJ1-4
TGTGCCAGCAGTACCGGACAGGCTAAACTGTTTTTT
CASSTGQAKLFF
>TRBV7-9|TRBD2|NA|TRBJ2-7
TGTGCCAGCAGCTTGGGGGAGGGCCGGGACGAGCAGTACTTC
CASSLGEGRDEQYF
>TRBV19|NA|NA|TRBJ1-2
TGTGCCAGTAGTATAGTGGTCGGGACTAGCTATGGCTACACCTTC
CASSIVVGTSYGYTF
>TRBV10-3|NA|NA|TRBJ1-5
TGTGCCATCAGTGAAGAGGAGAGGAATCAGCCCCAGCATTTT
CAISEEERNQPQHF
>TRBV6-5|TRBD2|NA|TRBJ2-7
TGTGCCAGCAGTTACATGGCGGGAGTCCGGGAGCAGTACTTC
CASSYMAGVREQYF
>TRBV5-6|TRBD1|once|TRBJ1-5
TGTGCCAGCAGCTTGGGACAGGGAGGCCGGCAGAATCAGCCCCAGCATTTT
CASSLGQGGRQNQPQHF
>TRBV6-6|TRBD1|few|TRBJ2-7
TGTGCCAGCAGTTACGAAACAGGGGGTTCCAACGAGCAGTACTTC
CASSYETGGSNEQYF
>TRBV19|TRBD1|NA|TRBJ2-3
TGTGCCAGTAGTACAACAGGGGCCGATACGCAGTATTTT
CASSTTGADTQYF
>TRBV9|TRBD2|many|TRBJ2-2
TGTGCCAGCAGCTCCCGACTAGCGGGAGGGGTCGGGGAGCTGTTTTTT
CASSSRLAGGVGELFF
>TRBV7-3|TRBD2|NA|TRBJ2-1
TGTGCCAGCAGCCCCTGGACTAGCGGGAGGGGTGAGCAGTTCTTC
CASSPWTSGRGEQFF
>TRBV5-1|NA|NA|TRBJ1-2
TGCGCCAGCAGCTTGCGGGGGAACTATGGCTACACCTTC
CASSLRGNYGYTF
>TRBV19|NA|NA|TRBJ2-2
TGTGCCAGTAGTACAGGATCGAACACCGGGGAGCTGTTTTTT
CASSTGSNTGELFF
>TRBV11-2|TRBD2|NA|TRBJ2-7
TGTGCCAGCAGCTCCCTAGCGGGGAGATCCTACGAGCAGTACTTC
CASSSLAGRSYEQYF
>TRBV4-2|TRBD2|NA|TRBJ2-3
TGTGCCAGCAGCCAAACACACCGTGGTGGTGCGGGAGACCGGACAGATACGCAGTATTTT
CASSQTHRGGAGDRTDTQYF
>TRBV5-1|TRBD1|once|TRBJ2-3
TGCGCCAGCAGCCCCACCGGGACAGGGAGCACAGATACGCAGTATTTT
CASSPTGTGSTDTQYF
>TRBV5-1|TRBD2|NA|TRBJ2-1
TGCGCCAGCAGCTCCGGGACTAGCGCTAGCTCCTACAATGAGCAGTTCTTC
CASSSGTSASSYNEQFF
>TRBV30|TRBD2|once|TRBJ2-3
TGTGCCTACACTAGCGGGAGTGCAGATACGCAGTATTTT
CAYTSGSADTQYF
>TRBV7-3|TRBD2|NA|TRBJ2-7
TGTGCCAGCAGCCCGACTAGCGGGTCCGCCTACGAGCAGTACTTC
CASSPTSGSAYEQYF
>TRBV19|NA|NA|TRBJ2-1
TGTGCCAGTAGTGCGGGGAGAGGCCTCAATGAGCAGTTCTTC
CASSAGRGLNEQFF
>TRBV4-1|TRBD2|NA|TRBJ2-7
TGCGCCAGCAGCCAAGCGAGGGGGACTAGCGGGACCTACGAGCAGTACTTC
CASSQARGTSGTYEQYF
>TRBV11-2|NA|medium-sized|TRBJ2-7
TGTGCCAGCAGCCAAGGACTATTACAGCAGTACTTC
CASSQGLLQQYF
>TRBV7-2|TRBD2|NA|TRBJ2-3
TGTGCCAGCAGCTTATGGGCTAGCGGGAGGATGGGTAGCACAGATACGCAGTATTTT
CASSLWASGRMGSTDTQYF
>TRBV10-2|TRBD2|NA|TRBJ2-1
TGCGCCAGCAAGAGGAAAACTAGCGGATACAATGAGCAGTTCTTC
CASKRKTSGYNEQFF
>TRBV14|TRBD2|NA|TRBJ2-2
TGTGCCAGCAGCCAAGTTTCCGCTAGCGGGATGGGAAACACCGGGGAGCTGTTTTTT
CASSQVSASGMGNTGELFF
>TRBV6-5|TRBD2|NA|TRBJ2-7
TGTGCCAGCAGTTACGGCGCGGGAGGGCCTAACGAGCAGTACTTC
CASSYGAGGPNEQYF
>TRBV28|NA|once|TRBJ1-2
TGTGCCAGCACCACCGGACAGTTTGCGCGCTACACCTTC
CASTTGQFARYTF
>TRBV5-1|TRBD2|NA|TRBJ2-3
TGCGCCAGCGGTGGACTAGCGGGACGGGGGACAGATACGCAGTATTTT
CASGGLAGRGTDTQYF
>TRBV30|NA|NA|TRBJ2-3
TGTGCCTGGAGCCAGAGCACAGATACGCAGTATTTT
CAWSQSTDTQYF
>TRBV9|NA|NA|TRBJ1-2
TGTGCCAGCAGCGGAACAGGGAACTATGGCTACACCTTC
CASSGTGNYGYTF
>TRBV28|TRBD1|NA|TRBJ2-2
TGTGCCAGCAGTTGGGCGACAGGGACCGGGGAGCTGTTTTTT
CASSWATGTGELFF
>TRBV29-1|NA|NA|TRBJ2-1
TGCAGCGCTGAAGGGGCGGGGCCCGGCTCCTACAATGAGCAGTTCTTC
CSAEGAGPGSYNEQFF
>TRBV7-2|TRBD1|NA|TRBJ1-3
TGTGCCAGCAGCCCACCGGGACAGGACGTTCTCTCTGGAAACACCATATATTTT
CASSPPGQDVLSGNTIYF